Listed below are T cell receptor beta chains from one sample, sequenced in a study of T cells in Graves' hyperthyroidism and ophthalmopathy. A single record per CDR3 protein comes from TCRdb applying MiXCR to the multiplex PCR reads. The data contain a few hundred thousand distinct CDR3 sequences, about 20% of them seen just once; the ten biggest clones take up around 47%. Sample: blood. The receptors were gathered from a woman aged 65 to 85 with Graves' ophthalmopathy. Both conserved end residues are trimmed from each CDR3. The order of the fields is V gene, CDR3 protein.

TRBV28,ASTHSRGGDYEQY
TRBV24-1,ATSDRDRVNNEQF
TRBV30,AWSVYTNTEAF
TRBV2,ASSDSAEGDGNTEAF
TRBV20-1,SASYGLYNEQF
TRBV7-9,ASSLARSRDSNEQF
TRBV2,ASRTSGGLGDTQY
TRBV3-1,ASSGLDSYSYNEQF
TRBV2,ASSLLGITGGSGRAGEQY
TRBV20-1,NQRGTDAPT
TRBV20-1,SALTGDLHTDTQY
TRBV30,AHSRNREETQY
TRBV7-2,ASSFQVKGTDTQY
TRBV6-2/TRBV6-3,ASRRMGQGAWQPQH
TRBV19,ASRLGQSLTGELF
TRBV15,ATSWFLQETQY
TRBV29-1,SVDGGQSSYNEQF
TRBV19,ASSIGREFAAF
TRBV2,ASSETPYYEQY
TRBV5-1,ASSPGLAGGIQETQY
TRBV24-1,ATSDRKTGGGYEQY
TRBV7-2,ASSLVDDDEQF
TRBV12-5,ASGLAHVETQY
TRBV5-1,ASSSDGRGGWSEQY
TRBV27,ASSSPRGGTRGIDTQY
TRBV20-1,SARDPQGTEAF
TRBV29-1,SVVSRGLNEQF
TRBV3-1,ASSKAGGPGNEQF
TRBV7-3,ASSLARNIAY
TRBV6-1,ASGRSSNQPQH
TRBV7-7,ASGLAGRTGELF
TRBV30,ASTMRGGRVYGYT
TRBV12-5,ASGLATFYEQY
TRBV7-3,ASSSRGGRSVSYNEQF